This T cell receptor (beta chain) was observed in a study of neurological immune-mediated disorders. Comment on this clonotype: No antigen is known for it.

Overall study results and limits: Among 34 multiple sclerosis patients, phylogenetic grouping put the repertoires of 18 into a single related-CDR3 cluster, a possible signature. Multiple sclerosis, the disease with the least TCR clonal expansion, fell below healthy controls, whereas HTLV-1-associated myelopathy showed the most.

Trimming shortened V by 3 bases and J by 1 base, and 10 bases separated the two germline ends. CDR1 and CDR2 from the germline V gene are SGHAT and FQNNGV. The length of the CDR3 is 14 residues. The time point: longitudinal time-point 3. A single run covered 15-18 subjects with over 190 million TCR-beta sequences. One entry per CDR3 protein, called by TCRdb with MiXCR from the 5' RACE reads. In the table there are tens of thousands of distinct CDR3 sequences, 3.5% to 4.5% of which are singletons. Material for sequencing was PBMCs. This clonotype was obtained from a woman in her fifties or sixties with multiple sclerosis. The chain carries TRBV11-2 and TRBJ2-7; unclear D gene. The CDR3 DNA reads as TGTGCCAGCAGCTTGAGACAATGGTCCTACGAGCAGTACTTC. Translating it yields CASSLRQWSYEQYF. The full variable domain, rest sourced from reference TRBV11-2 and TRBJ2-7, is EAGVAQSPRYKIIEKRQSVAFWCNPISGHATLYWYQQILGQGPKLLIQFQNNGVVDDSQLPKDRFSAERLKGVDSTLKIQPAKLEDSAVYLCASSLRQWSYEQYFGPGTRLTVT.